This TCR beta chain was recorded in a study of PD-L1 blockade in urothelial cancer. Here immunoSEQ multiplex PCR was the method, and the copy in TCRdb shows in-frame clones only, minus some. The table lists 70,000 to 85,000 clones, roughly nine tenths of them singletons. The germline V gene encodes CDR1 MGHRA and CDR2 YSYEKL. With 1 base clipped from V and 5 bases from J, the junction kept 4 bases outside the gene matches. This CDR3 region has 16 residues. Indicated time point: pretreatment peripheral blood. This receptor was identified in a man aged 65 to 79 with urothelial cancer. V gene TRBV4-1 combines with J gene TRBJ2-7, with 14 bases lining up with TRBD2. The material sequenced was PBMCs, taken around atezolizumab (anti-PD-L1) treatment. Here the CDR3 DNA reads TGCGCCAGCAGCCAAGGGGGACTAGCGGGAGCCAACGAGCAGTACTTC. The encoded protein is CASSQGGLAGANEQYF.